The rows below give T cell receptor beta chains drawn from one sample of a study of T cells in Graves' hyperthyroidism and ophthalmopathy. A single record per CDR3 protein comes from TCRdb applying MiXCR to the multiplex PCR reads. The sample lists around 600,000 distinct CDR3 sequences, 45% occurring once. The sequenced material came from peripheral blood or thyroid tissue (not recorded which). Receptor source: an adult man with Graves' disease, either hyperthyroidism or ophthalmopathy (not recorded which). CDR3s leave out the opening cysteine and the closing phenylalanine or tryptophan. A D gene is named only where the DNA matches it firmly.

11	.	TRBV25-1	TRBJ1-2	ASLTGDQLGYT
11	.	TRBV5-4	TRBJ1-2	ASSPQSYYGYT
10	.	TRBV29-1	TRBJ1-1	SARQDLAEAF
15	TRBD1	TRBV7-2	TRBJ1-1	ASSRGQGQRMNTEAF
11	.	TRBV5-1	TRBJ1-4	ASSFGPNEKLF
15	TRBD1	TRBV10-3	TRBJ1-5	AISLGTGLGRNQPQH
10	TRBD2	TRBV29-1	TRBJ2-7	SLTSATYEQY
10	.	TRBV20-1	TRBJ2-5	SASRNQETQY
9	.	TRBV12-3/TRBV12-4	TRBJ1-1	ATGLGAEAF
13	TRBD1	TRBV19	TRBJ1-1	ASSIGTGAHTEAF
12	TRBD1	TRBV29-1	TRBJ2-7	SVEAGQGRYELY
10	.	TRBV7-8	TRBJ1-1	TSSRFDTEAF
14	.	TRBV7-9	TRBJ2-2	ASSFPTLKDTGELF
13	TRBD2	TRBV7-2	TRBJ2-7	ASSSPPAGNYEQY
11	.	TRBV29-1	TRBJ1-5	SVAGNSNQPQH
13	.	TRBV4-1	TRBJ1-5	ASSQNPSGGQPQH
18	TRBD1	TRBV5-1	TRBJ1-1	ASSLSHRQGFRLENTEAF
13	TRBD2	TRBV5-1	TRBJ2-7	ASQAGLADLYEQY
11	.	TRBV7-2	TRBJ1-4	ASSLLRNEKLF
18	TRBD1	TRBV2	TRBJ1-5	ASSQTFRDRTSYSNQPQH
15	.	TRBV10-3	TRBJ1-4	AISRTDPSATNEKLF
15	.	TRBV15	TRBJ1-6	ATSRLAQGERNSPLH